Given below is one T cell receptor beta chain in context. The antigen is unknown. The data derive from a study of lymphopenia after photon versus proton radiotherapy. Only in-frame clones appear in the TCRdb table, and some are missing; sequencing was by immunoSEQ multiplex PCR. Seen here are about 18,000 clones, roughly nine tenths observed once, and the top ten hold over 1.5%. The study, taken as a whole, reports: Proton therapy kept repertoires fairly stable, unlike photons, which gained effector/memory cells. Only patients who died were analyzed for survival; proton advantage is unproven. Post-nadir TCR diversity decline inversely tracked overall survival among those who died.

CDR3 length: 13 amino acids. Germline CDR1 LNHDA, CDR2 SQIVND (reference sequence). Between the trimmed V and J ends, which lost 3 bases and 8 bases, there was a span of 13 bases. This material consisted of peripheral blood, taken from a patient treated with photon-based radiotherapy. The sequence came from a woman in her thirties or forties with cholangiocarcinoma. This rearrangement joins TRBV19 to TRBJ1-1; no firm D call. The CDR3 DNA is TGTGCCAGTAGTATGGGTCGCAGATTAGAAGCTTTCTTT. It encodes CASSMGRRLEAFF.